The text below deals with one T cell receptor beta chain. This CDR3 is built from 13 residues. Deletions cut 6 bases from V and 5 bases from J, with 11 bases between. Per the germline V gene, CDR1 is ENHRY and CDR2 is SYGVKD. The data are from a study of T-cell memory formation after mild COVID-19. TCRdb re-called the 5' RACE reads with MiXCR, one entry per CDR3 protein. The sample lists about 110,000 distinct CDR3 sequences; roughly 19% were seen once. The receptor was isolated from a man aged 18 to 29 who had mild COVID-19 (a few samples of this study predate the infection). Cell type and time point are not known. The chain links TRBV10-3 to TRBJ2-1; D not resolved. Input material: PBMCs or a T cell subset sorted from them (not recorded which). This chain's CDR3 is CAISVRVDNEQFF. CDR3 nucleotide sequence: TGTGCCATCAGCGTAAGGGTTGACAATGAGCAGTTCTTC.